These 4 T cell receptor beta chains were all obtained from the same sample, sequenced in a study of shared clonotypes between healthy human individuals. Libraries were prepared by immunoSEQ multiplex PCR; TCRdb keeps only in-frame clonotypes and omits some of them. The table shows millions of clones, with under 95% occurring only once. CD45RO-negative, CCR7-selected cells formed the naive CD8 fraction, which excluded terminally differentiated effector memory CD45RA+ cells. Sequencing was done on a sample of naive CD8+ T cells from PBMCs. These TCRs come from a man aged 18 to 30 in good health. Some clones in this sample may be carry-over from other donors' samples.

V is TRBV11-2 and J is TRBJ2-3, with D possibly TRBD1 on 5 matching bases. The CDR3 totals 16 residues. The germline V and J ends were trimmed by 8 bases and 2 bases, with 20 bases remaining between them. In germline, CDR1 is SGHAT, CDR2 FQNNGV. The CDR3, as DNA: TGTGCCAGCCTTCCACCCAGGGATGTGCACACAGATACGCAGTATTTT. It is translated as CASLPPRDVHTDTQYF.

This clone was observed a handful of times. The chain links TRBV27 to TRBJ2-1; the D gene is possibly TRBD2 (6 bases). CDR1 is MNHEY and CDR2 is SMNVEV in the germline V gene (reference sequence). The V end lost 9 bases, the J end lost 0 bases, and 15 bases lay between the germline ends. This CDR3 comprises 15 residues. CDR3 nucleotide sequence: TGTGCCAGTTCTAAGCGGGCGAGCTCCTACAATGAGCAGTTCTTC. This gives the protein CASSKRASSYNEQFF.

The J gene is TRBJ2-1, the V gene TRBV27; D not resolved. This CDR3 is built from 20 residues. The V gene's germline CDR1 is MNHEY and CDR2 SMNVEV (reference sequence). V was pared by 0 bases and J by 0 bases, with 21 bases between. The CDR3 sequence: CASSLSPSAPAPGSYNEQFF. The CDR3 DNA reads TGTGCCAGCAGTTTATCTCCGTCTGCCCCTGCCCCAGGCTCCTACAATGAGCAGTTCTTC.

The V gene is TRBV4-2, the J gene TRBJ2-7, with TRBD1 identical over 8 bases. J gave up 0 bases and V 4 bases, and 8 bases lay outside the gene matches. This CDR3 has 16 residues. The germline V gene encodes CDR1 LGHNA and CDR2 YNFKEQ. In DNA form, the CDR3 reads TGTGCCAGCAGCCGATTACAGGGGGTTTACTCCTACGAGCAGTACTTC. Encoded protein: CASSRLQGVYSYEQYF.